The next 20 T cell receptor beta chains were all read from a single sample in a study of CD8 T cells in Susac syndrome. Random-hexamer reverse transcription was applied to about 0.45 to 1 ug RNA. TCRdb independently ran MiXCR on the immunoSEQ multiplex PCR reads; one entry per CDR3 protein. Of approximately 200,000 distinct CDR3 sequences detected, approximately 96% appear once; the ten largest clones hold approximately 0.1%. The material sequenced was CD4+ T cells from PBMCs. The receptors here all came from a human donor with multiple sclerosis.

The chain couples TRBV7-9 to TRBJ2-5; D not resolved. The germline V gene encodes CDR1 SEHNR and CDR2 FQNEAQ (reference sequence). This CDR3 is built from 13 residues. Trimming stripped 0 bases from V and 4 bases from J, with 6 bases between. Written as DNA, the CDR3 is TGTGCCAGCAGCTTAGCAGGGATAGAGACCCAGTACTTC. Its protein product is CASSLAGIETQYF. Drawing the rest from reference TRBV7-9 and TRBJ2-5, the complete variable domain is DTGVSQNPRHKITKRGQNVTFRCDPISEHNRLYWYRQTLGQGPEFLTYFQNEAQLEKSRLLSDRFSAERPKGSFSTLEIQRTEQGDSAMYLCASSLAGIETQYFGPGTRLLVL.

The V and J genes are TRBV3-1 and TRBJ1-1; D is unresolved. V lost 6 bases and J lost 1, with 12 bases in between. This CDR3 region has 14 residues. Germline-derived CDR1 and CDR2 are LGHDT and YNNKEL (reference sequence). The CDR3 DNA reads as TGTGCCAGCAGTCTTTTCGCCCCGAACACTGAAGCTTTCTTT. This translates into CASSLFAPNTEAFF.

This rearrangement joins TRBV20-1 to TRBJ2-5; 9 nucleotides line up with TRBD1. Trimming at V came to 2 bases and at J to 14 bases, leaving 9 bases not matched to a gene. The CDR3 extends over 12 amino acids. Germline CDR1 DFQATT, CDR2 SNEGSKA (reference sequence). CDR3 nucleotide sequence: TGCAGTGCTAGACCTTGGGACAGGGATACTTACTTC. Translating gives CSARPWDRDTYF.

The V call is TRBV29-1, the J call TRBJ2-6; unclear D gene. Germline CDR1 and CDR2: SQVTM and ANQGSEA. The CDR3 is 14 amino acids. Trimming removed 7 bases from V and 0 bases from J, with 10 bases in between. Here the CDR3 reads CSAEEFSGANVLTF. The CDR3, as DNA: TGCAGCGCGGAAGAGTTCTCTGGGGCCAACGTCCTGACTTTC.

The genes are TRBV4-3 and TRBJ2-1; the D gene is possibly TRBD2 (5 bases). The CDR3 is made up of 13 amino acids. CDR1 and CDR2 from the germline V gene are LGHNA and YSLEER. Trimming stripped 1 base from V and 7 bases from J, with 8 bases between. The CDR3 is CASSQATRNEQFF. CDR3 nucleotide sequence: TGCGCCAGCAGCCAAGCTACTAGGAATGAGCAGTTCTTC.

V is TRBV28 and J is TRBJ1-1, with TRBD1 identical over 8 bases. With 6 bases clipped from V and 3 bases from J, the junction kept 9 bases outside the gene matches. This CDR3 comprises 15 residues. Germline-derived CDR1 and CDR2 are MDHEN and SYDVKM. CDR3 protein: CASSPSGQGDTEAFF. CDR3 in DNA: TGTGCCAGCAGCCCTTCCGGACAGGGCGACACTGAAGCTTTCTTT.

The chain couples TRBV20-1 to TRBJ2-2; 10 bases map to TRBD2. CDR1 is DFQATT and CDR2 is SNEGSKA in the germline V gene (reference sequence). V shed 5 bases and J 7 bases; nucleotides not matched to a gene: 7. The CDR3 covers 14 residues. The CDR3 nucleotides are TGCAGTGCTTACTTAGCGGGGGGCTACGGGGAGCTGTTTTTT. It is translated as CSAYLAGGYGELFF.

Written as DNA, the CDR3 is TGTGCCAGTAGAAGCTTGGGTCAGCCCCAGCATTTT. This sequence encodes CASRSLGQPQHF. The chain combines TRBV19 with TRBJ1-5; D is unclear. The CDR3 is 12 amino acids. Per germline, CDR1 LNHDA and CDR2 SQIVND (reference sequence). V was cut by 6 bases and J by 6 bases, with 9 bases left in between.

The chain employs TRBV5-1 and TRBJ2-7, with a possible D match to TRBD2 (5 bases). With 2 bases removed from V and 5 bases from J, the gap between germline ends came to 14 bases. The CDR3 covers 14 residues. Germline V gene data show CDR1 as SGHRS and CDR2 as YFSETQ. CDR3 DNA sequence: TGCGCCAGCAGCTTCGGCCAAGGTAGCGACGAGCAGTACTTC. Translated, it gives CASSFGQGSDEQYF.

The chain couples TRBV6-5 to TRBJ1-5; D is possibly TRBD1 (5 bases). Trimming took off 5 bases at V and 5 bases at J, with 13 bases between the two ends. Per the germline V gene, CDR1 is MNHEY and CDR2 is SVGAGI. The CDR3 runs to 14 residues. Written as DNA, the CDR3 is TGTGCCAGCAGTCGCCAGAGGGGCGATCAGCCCCAGCATTTT. This sequence encodes CASSRQRGDQPQHF.

The chain employs TRBV4-1 and TRBJ2-7; 7 nucleotides match TRBD2. Germline V CDR1 and CDR2: MGHRA, YSYEKL. The junction had 9 bases not matched to a gene; V was cut back by 0 bases and J by 4 bases. The CDR3 has 16 residues. For the CDR3, the DNA is TGCGCCAGCAGCCAAGAAAAGGCGCGGGGGAGATACGAGCAGTACTTC. Translating it yields CASSQEKARGRYEQYF.

The gene calls are TRBV24-1 and TRBJ2-1; D remains unclear. The V and J ends lost 5 bases and 10 bases respectively, with 11 bases between them. The CDR3 has 12 amino acids. Germline lookup yields CDR1 KGHDR and CDR2 SFDVKD. The CDR3 region is CATSVASREQFF. CDR3 nucleotide sequence: TGTGCCACCAGTGTGGCGAGCAGGGAGCAGTTCTTC.

This chain connects TRBV23-1 to TRBJ2-5, with 7 bases fitting TRBD1. TRBV23-1 is given ORF status, its function remaining uncertain. J lost 4 bases, V lost 4 bases, and 3 bases had no gene match. The CDR3 loop spans 13 amino acids. The CDR3 spells CASSRPGGETQYF. For the CDR3, the DNA is TGCGCCAGCAGTCGGCCAGGGGGAGAGACCCAGTACTTC.

The V gene is TRBV28, the J gene TRBJ1-2, with D perhaps matching TRBD1 (6 bases). The V gene lost 5 bases and the J gene lost 7 bases, with 8 bases spanning the gap. CDR3 length equals 11 residues. Germline V gene lookup returns CDR1 MDHEN and CDR2 SYDVKM. Written as DNA, the CDR3 is TGTGCCAGCAGTGCAGGGGCTGGCTACACCTTC. It yields the protein CASSAGAGYTF.

The rearrangement links TRBV20-1 to TRBJ1-1; D is possibly TRBD1 (5 bases). This CDR3 region has 15 residues. Germline CDR1 and CDR2: DFQATT and SNEGSKA (reference sequence). Trimming shortened V by 1 base and J by 5 bases, and 17 bases separated the two germline ends. For the CDR3, the DNA is TGCAGTGCTAGAGTCCCGGCAGGGAGGAGTACTGAAGCTTTCTTT. As protein: CSARVPAGRSTEAFF.

The DNA for the CDR3 is TGCAGTGCTAGTCGCGGCTTTAGGGTCACTGAAGCTTTCTTT. Residues: CSASRGFRVTEAFF. The V and J genes are TRBV20-1 and TRBJ1-1; D uncertain. V was clipped by 3 bases and J by 4 bases, with 15 bases between them. The CDR3 loop spans 14 amino acids. Germline V lookup: CDR1 DFQATT, CDR2 SNEGSKA (reference sequence).

The chain employs TRBV3-1 and TRBJ1-5, with D hard to call. With 4 bases removed from V and 2 bases from J, the gap between germline ends came to 12 bases. Germline V lookup: CDR1 LGHDT, CDR2 YNNKEL (reference sequence). This CDR3 has 15 amino acids. The CDR3 loop is CASSPSPPGNQPQHF. CDR3 coding DNA: TGTGCCAGCAGCCCCTCCCCACCTGGCAATCAGCCCCAGCATTTT.

V and J are TRBV20-1 and TRBJ2-3; TRBD2 might be the D (5 bases). The CDR3 is made up of 12 amino acids. The V and J ends lost 6 bases and 5 bases respectively, with 12 bases between them. Germline V gene lookup returns CDR1 DFQATT and CDR2 SNEGSKA (reference sequence). CDR3 in DNA: TGCAGTGCAGACCGGACTCGAGATACGCAGTATTTT. Its protein is CSADRTRDTQYF.

The chain couples TRBV20-1 to TRBJ1-6; 7 nucleotides line up with TRBD1. The J segment lost 6 bases and the V segment lost 6 bases, leaving 5 bases of the junction unmatched. Looked up from germline, CDR1 is DFQATT and CDR2 is SNEGSKA (reference sequence). The CDR3 is 13 amino acids. The CDR3 coding sequence is TGCAGTGCAAGGGGACAGCTTAATTCACCCCTCCACTTT. It yields the protein CSARGQLNSPLHF.

The rearrangement links TRBV15 to TRBJ2-5; TRBD2 aligns across 9 bases. Germline CDR1 LNHNV, CDR2 YYDKDF (reference sequence). V lost 0 bases and J lost 1; bases outside the gene matches: 6. This CDR3 contains 17 residues. The DNA for the CDR3 is TGTGCCACCAGCAGAGACGATTATAGCGGGGGCCAAGAGACCCAGTACTTC. Protein sequence: CATSRDDYSGGQETQYF. Based on the CDR3 plus reference TRBV15 and TRBJ2-5, the full variable domain is DAMVIQNPRYQVTQFGKPVTLSCSQTLNHNVMYWYQQKSSQAPKLLFHYYDKDFNNEADTPDNFQSRRPNTSFCFLDIRSPGLGDTAMYLCATSRDDYSGGQETQYFGPGTRLLVL.